Here is one TCR beta chain with its context. The antigen remains undetermined. The data are from a study of post-analysis software for immune sequencing data. Study results and caveats: Compared with controls, patients had more of roughly five TRBV segments, including TRBV5-6, TRBV5-1 and TRBV20-1. Pronounced co-clustering by F measure was evident among identically batched samples.

The germline CDR1 and CDR2 sequences are MGHDK and SYGVNS. V shed 1 base and J 6 bases; nucleotides not matched to a gene: 9. The CDR3 is 16 residues long. Unique-molecular-identifier-tagged TCR beta cDNA libraries were used. It was from roughly 1.1 to 9.2 million T cells that some 500,000 cDNA molecules came. TCRdb ran MiXCR on the PCR reads and lists one entry per CDR3 protein. The repertoire holds approximately 400,000 distinct CDR3 sequences, with around a third as singletons. The origin of this receptor is a girl aged 10-17 years with multiple sclerosis. The gene calls are TRBV25-1 and TRBJ1-2; 9 nucleotides agree with TRBD1. Sequenced material: blood. CDR3 sequence (DNA): TGTGCCAGCAGTGAATTGGGGGACAGGGAGTTGGATGGCTACACCTTC. This sequence encodes CASSELGDRELDGYTF.